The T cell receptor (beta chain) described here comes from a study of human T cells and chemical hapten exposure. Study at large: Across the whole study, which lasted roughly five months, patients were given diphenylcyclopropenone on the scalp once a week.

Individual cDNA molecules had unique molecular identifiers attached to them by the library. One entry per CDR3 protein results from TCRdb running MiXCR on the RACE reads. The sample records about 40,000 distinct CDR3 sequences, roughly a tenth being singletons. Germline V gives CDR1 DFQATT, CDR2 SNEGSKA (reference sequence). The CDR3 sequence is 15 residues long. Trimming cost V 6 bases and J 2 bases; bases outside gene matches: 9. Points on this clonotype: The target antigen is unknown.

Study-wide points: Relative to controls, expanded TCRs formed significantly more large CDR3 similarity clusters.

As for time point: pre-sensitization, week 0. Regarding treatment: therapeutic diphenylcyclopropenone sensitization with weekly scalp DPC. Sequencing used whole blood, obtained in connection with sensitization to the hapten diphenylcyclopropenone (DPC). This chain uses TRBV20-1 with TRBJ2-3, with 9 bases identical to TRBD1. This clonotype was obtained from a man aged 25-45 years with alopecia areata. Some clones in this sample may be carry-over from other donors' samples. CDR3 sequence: CSAEHRGQATDTQYF. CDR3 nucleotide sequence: TGCAGTGCAGAACACAGGGGGCAGGCCACAGATACGCAGTATTTT.